Presented here are 28 T cell receptor beta chains from one specimen sequenced in a study of T cells in localized non-small cell lung cancer. The repertoire was sequenced with immunoSEQ multiplex PCR; TCRdb's copy has only in-frame clones and lacks some. Seen here are about 20,000 clones, around 87% observed once, and the top ten hold 12%. This specimen was PBMCs, taken before any cancer treatment. The source is a man aged 40-75 years with stage II squamous cell lung carcinoma.

This chain connects TRBV9 to TRBJ1-3; maybe TRBD1 (5 bases). The germline V gene encodes CDR1 SGDLS and CDR2 YYNGEE. V was trimmed by 3 bases and J by 0 bases, leaving 13 bases between them. The CDR3 has 16 residues. In DNA form, the CDR3 reads TGTGCCAGCAGCGAGAGGGGACCACACTCTGGAAACACCATATATTTT. Translation gives CASSERGPHSGNTIYF.

The J gene is TRBJ2-2, the V gene TRBV16; D is uncertain. This CDR3 region has 13 residues. Looked up from germline, CDR1 is KGHSY and CDR2 is FQNENV. V dropped 7 bases and J dropped 7 bases, with 13 bases sitting between them. CDR3 nucleotide sequence: TGTGCCAGCAACTCAATTACGCACGGGGAGCTGTTTTTT. Residues: CASNSITHGELFF.

V gene TRBV19 combines with J gene TRBJ1-2, with D perhaps TRBD1 (5 bases). Germline assignment: CDR1 LNHDA and CDR2 SQIVND (reference sequence). This CDR3 contains 13 residues. Trimming pared 8 bases from V and 5 bases from J, leaving 15 bases between. CDR3 in DNA: TGTGCCAGTCCATTGCCAGGGAGGTATGGCTACACCTTC. This codes for CASPLPGRYGYTF. The full variable domain, rest sourced from reference TRBV19 and TRBJ1-2, is DGGITQSPKYLFRKEGQNVTLSCEQNLNHDAMYWYRQDPGQGLRLIYYSQIVNDFQKGDIAEGYSVSREKKESFPLTVTSAQKNPTAFYLCASPLPGRYGYTFGSGTRLTVV.

This chain uses TRBV6-1 with TRBJ1-5; D unclear. The CDR3 has 13 residues. Germline V gene data show CDR1 as MNHNS and CDR2 as SASEGT. Trimming removed 7 bases from V and 6 bases from J, with 13 bases in between. CDR3 DNA sequence: TGTGCCAGCAACACACCAGCCGGTCAGCCCCAGCATTTT. This codes for CASNTPAGQPQHF.

The chain recombines TRBV10-1 with TRBJ1-5; D might be TRBD1 (6 bases). The V gene's germline CDR1 is WNHNN and CDR2 SYGVQD (reference sequence). The CDR3 sequence is 13 residues long. V was cut by 6 bases and J by 7 bases, with 13 bases left in between. CDR3 protein: CASRKTGRQPQHF. Written as DNA, the CDR3 is TGCGCCAGCAGAAAAACAGGGCGGCAGCCCCAGCATTTT.

The gene calls are TRBV5-5 and TRBJ2-5, with 9 bases lining up with TRBD1. Germline values: CDR1 SGHKS, CDR2 YYEKEE (reference sequence). The ends lost 4 bases at V and 3 bases at J; junction bases unmatched: 4. This CDR3 region has 14 residues. This chain's CDR3 is CASSSWDREETQYF. The CDR3, as DNA: TGTGCCAGCAGCAGCTGGGACAGGGAAGAGACCCAGTACTTC.

This rearrangement joins TRBV6-4 to TRBJ2-1, with D unclear. The CDR3 sequence is 11 residues long. The ends were cut back, 8 bases at V and 7 bases at J, with 9 bases in the middle. Germline loops: CDR1 MRHNA, CDR2 SNTAGT. The CDR3 loop reads CASGHGNEQFF. The CDR3 nucleotides are TGTGCCAGCGGGCACGGAAATGAGCAGTTCTTC.

This sequence joins TRBV7-9 and TRBJ2-7, with 8 bases lining up with TRBD2. J was trimmed by 6 bases and V by 2 bases; bases with no gene match: 6. Germline assignment: CDR1 SEHNR and CDR2 FQNEAQ (reference sequence). The CDR3 runs 14 residues. CDR3 DNA sequence: TGTGCCAGCAGCTTAAGGGCGGGAGGCCGCGAGCAGTACTTC. Its translation is CASSLRAGGREQYF.

V and J are TRBV5-5 and TRBJ2-5; D gene unclear. The length of the CDR3 is 11 residues. Per germline, CDR1 SGHKS and CDR2 YYEKEE (reference sequence). The V gene lost 4 bases and the J gene lost 4 bases, with 5 bases spanning the gap. The DNA for the CDR3 is TGTGCCAGCAGCCAAGGAGAGACCCAGTACTTC. Translated: CASSQGETQYF. The variable domain in full, completed from reference TRBV5-5 and TRBJ2-5, reads DAGVTQSPTHLIKTRGQQVTLRCSPISGHKSVSWYQQVLGQGPQFIFQYYEKEERGRGNFPDRFSARQFPNYSSELNVNALLLGDSALYLCASSQGETQYFGPGTRLLVL.

The chain is built from TRBV7-6 and TRBJ2-7; possible D gene TRBD1, 6 bases. The CDR3 runs 15 residues. Per germline, CDR1 SGHVS and CDR2 FNYEAQ. Trimming took 5 bases from V and 6 from J, leaving 20 bases between them. Here the CDR3 DNA reads TGTGCCAGCAGCAACCCCTACGGGACAACTGGCGAGCAGTACTTC. The encoded protein is CASSNPYGTTGEQYF.

This chain uses TRBV30 with TRBJ2-7, with D uncertain. Trimming stripped 4 bases from V and 0 bases from J, with 13 bases between. CDR3 length: 14 amino acids. Germline CDR1 is GTSNPN and CDR2 is SVGIG (reference sequence). CDR3 sequence: CAWTSWTGSYEQYF. The CDR3 DNA follows: TGTGCCTGGACTTCCTGGACGGGCTCCTACGAGCAGTACTTC.

This rearrangement joins TRBV5-4 to TRBJ2-3; no definite D call. Per the germline V gene, CDR1 is SGHNT and CDR2 is YYREEE (reference sequence). V dropped 0 bases and J dropped 1 base, with 9 bases sitting between them. The CDR3 is 15 amino acids. CDR3 sequence: CASSLVGSGTDTQYF. The CDR3 nucleotides are TGTGCCAGCAGCTTGGTGGGCAGTGGCACAGATACGCAGTATTTT.

The V and J genes are TRBV9 and TRBJ2-1; 9 positions agree with TRBD2. This CDR3 contains 15 residues. Germline V lookup: CDR1 SGDLS, CDR2 YYNGEE. V was clipped by 0 bases and J by 5 bases; unmatched bases: 3. CDR3 DNA sequence: TGTGCCAGCAGCGTAGGGCGGGGGGGCCACAATGAGCAGTTCTTC. This encodes CASSVGRGGHNEQFF.

V and J are TRBV28 and TRBJ1-1; TRBD1 might be the D (6 bases). The V gene lost 8 bases and the J gene lost 1 base, with 11 bases spanning the gap. The CDR3 is 13 amino acids. Germline lookup yields CDR1 MDHEN and CDR2 SYDVKM. The CDR3 DNA follows: TGTGCCAGCGGGGGCAGCTCGAACACTGAAGCTTTCTTT. Encoded protein: CASGGSSNTEAFF.

CDR3 amino acids: CASSLADESYGYTF. In DNA form, the CDR3 reads TGCGCCAGCAGCTTGGCCGATGAGTCATATGGCTACACCTTC. The genes are TRBV5-1 and TRBJ1-2; no clear D. The CDR3 sequence is 14 residues long. Between the trimmed V and J ends, which lost 0 bases and 5 bases, there was a span of 11 bases. Germline CDR1 reads SGHRS; CDR2 reads YFSETQ.

The rearrangement joins TRBV7-9 to TRBJ2-7; a possible D gene is TRBD2 (5 bases). V was clipped by 7 bases and J by 2 bases, with 15 bases between them. The CDR3 runs to 14 residues. Germline CDR1 and CDR2: SEHNR and FQNEAQ (reference sequence). The CDR3 region has the DNA TGTGCCAGCACCCCAAGGACTTTGCCCTACGAGCAGTACTTC. Amino acids: CASTPRTLPYEQYF.

The chain joins TRBV4-3 to TRBJ2-1; 12 bases are shared with TRBD2. V shed 2 bases and J 0 bases; nucleotides not matched to a gene: 5. The germline CDR1 and CDR2 sequences are LGHNA and YSLEER. The CDR3 sequence is 18 residues long. CDR3 sequence (DNA): TGCGCCAGCAGCCAAACCGGGACTAGCGGGCTCTCCTACAATGAGCAGTTCTTC. It yields the protein CASSQTGTSGLSYNEQFF.

The chain recombines TRBV14 with TRBJ2-5; D is perhaps TRBD1 or TRBD2 (5 bases each). Trimming pared 3 bases from V and 5 bases from J, leaving 16 bases between. The CDR3 loop spans 15 amino acids. Germline V gene data show CDR1 as SGHDN and CDR2 as FVKESK. CDR3 bases: TGTGCCAGCAGCCAGACTGGGGGAAAATGGGAGACCCAGTACTTC. Residues: CASSQTGGKWETQYF. Filled out from reference TRBV14 and TRBJ2-5, the complete variable domain reads EAGVTQFPSHSVIEKGQTVTLRCDPISGHDNLYWYRRVMGKEIKFLLHFVKESKQDESGMPNNRFLAERTGGTYSTLKVQPAELEDSGVYFCASSQTGGKWETQYFGPGTRLLVL.

This rearrangement joins TRBV7-9 to TRBJ1-2; D is possibly TRBD1 (5 bases). Germline lookup yields CDR1 SEHNR and CDR2 FQNEAQ (reference sequence). CDR3 length: 15 residues. V lost 2 bases to trimming and J lost 4 bases, with 14 bases between them. CDR3 nucleotide sequence: TGTGCCAGCAGCTTAACGGACATCCTCACCTATGGCTACACCTTC. Translating gives CASSLTDILTYGYTF.

The chain has TRBV5-6 and TRBJ2-5, with 7 bases identical to TRBD1. The germline gives CDR1 SGHDT, CDR2 YYEEEE. Trimming at V came to 4 bases and at J to 5 bases, leaving 11 bases not matched to a gene. The length of the CDR3 is 15 residues. The CDR3 protein is CASSPNEDRRETQYF. CDR3 coding DNA: TGTGCCAGCAGCCCGAACGAGGACAGGCGGGAGACCCAGTACTTC.

This clone was seen just once. The V and J genes are TRBV7-6 and TRBJ1-3, with D perhaps TRBD1 (5 bases). V lost 4 bases, J lost 9 bases, and 16 bases lay in between. The CDR3 has 14 residues. CDR1 is SGHVS and CDR2 is FNYEAQ in the germline V gene. This chain's CDR3 is CASSSMGDLGTIYF. The CDR3 DNA sequence: TGTGCCAGCAGCTCCATGGGGGATCTGGGCACCATATATTTT.

This sequence joins TRBV19 and TRBJ2-1, with 7 bases matching TRBD1. Per the germline V gene, CDR1 is LNHDA and CDR2 is SQIVND (reference sequence). The V segment lost 8 bases and the J segment 4 bases; nucleotides outside the gene matches: 5. This CDR3 is 13 amino acids long. Here the CDR3 reads CASATGTYNEQFF. The CDR3 DNA reads TGTGCCAGTGCGACAGGGACATACAATGAGCAGTTCTTC. The full variable domain, completed using reference TRBV19 and TRBJ2-1, is DGGITQSPKYLFRKEGQNVTLSCEQNLNHDAMYWYRQDPGQGLRLIYYSQIVNDFQKGDIAEGYSVSREKKESFPLTVTSAQKNPTAFYLCASATGTYNEQFFGPGTRLTVL.

The J gene is TRBJ1-3, the V gene TRBV19; no firm D call. V lost 5 bases and J lost 0, with 5 bases in between. Germline V gene sequence: CDR1 LNHDA, CDR2 SQIVND (reference sequence). The length of the CDR3 is 13 residues. CDR3 sequence reads: CASSAISGNTIYF. The DNA for the CDR3 is TGTGCCAGTAGTGCGATCTCTGGAAACACCATATATTTT.

The chain carries TRBV11-2 and TRBJ1-2; D may be TRBD1 (5 bases). The CDR3 has 14 residues. V was shortened by 1 base and J by 8 bases, with 14 bases between the two germline ends. In germline, CDR1 is SGHAT, CDR2 FQNNGV. The CDR3 DNA follows: TGTGCCAGCAGCTTAGGGGCGGGGACGAGGGGCTACACCTTC. Amino acids: CASSLGAGTRGYTF. Full variable domain (missing parts from reference TRBV11-2 and TRBJ1-2): EAGVAQSPRYKIIEKRQSVAFWCNPISGHATLYWYQQILGQGPKLLIQFQNNGVVDDSQLPKDRFSAERLKGVDSTLKIQPAKLEDSAVYLCASSLGAGTRGYTFGSGTRLTVV.

This rearrangement joins TRBV19 to TRBJ1-3, with 7 bases that match TRBD1. Germline V gene lookup returns CDR1 LNHDA and CDR2 SQIVND (reference sequence). With 5 bases clipped from V and 3 bases from J, the junction kept 4 bases outside the gene matches. This CDR3 is built from 14 residues. The CDR3 sequence is CASSPTGIGNTIYF. The CDR3 nucleotides read TGTGCCAGTAGTCCGACAGGGATTGGAAACACCATATATTTT. Supplemented by reference TRBV19 and TRBJ1-3, the full variable domain reads DGGITQSPKYLFRKEGQNVTLSCEQNLNHDAMYWYRQDPGQGLRLIYYSQIVNDFQKGDIAEGYSVSREKKESFPLTVTSAQKNPTAFYLCASSPTGIGNTIYFGEGSWLTVV.

This clone turned up a few times. The CDR3 coding sequence is TGTGCCAGCTCACCCAATCAGGGGGGGAGCAATCAGCCCCAGCATTTT. Amino acid sequence: CASSPNQGGSNQPQHF. The chain couples TRBV18 to TRBJ1-5; 7 bases line up with TRBD1. This CDR3 contains 16 residues. CDR1 is KGHSH, CDR2 LQKENI, per germline. The junction had 6 bases not matched to a gene; V was cut back by 3 bases and J by 1 base.

The J gene is TRBJ2-7, the V gene TRBV6-1; TRBD2 matches at 8 bases. CDR1 and CDR2 (germline): MNHNS, SASEGT. With 5 bases clipped from V and 2 bases from J, the junction kept 5 bases outside the gene matches. The CDR3 covers 14 residues. In DNA form, the CDR3 reads TGTGCCAGCAGTCTGTACGGGAGGGCCTACGAGCAGTACTTC. Amino acid sequence: CASSLYGRAYEQYF.

Regarding this clone: One end of the junction is discordant with germline, which a read error may explain. The chain carries TRBV29-1 and TRBJ2-1; tentatively, D is TRBD2 (5 bases). Germline CDR1 reads SQVTM; CDR2 reads ANQGSEA. CDR3 size: 13 residues. The CDR3 region has the DNA TGCAGCGTTCAAGAGGGCACTAGTCACGAGCAGTTCTTC. This sequence encodes CSVQEGTSHEQFF.